This T cell receptor beta chain was profiled in a study of PD-1 blockade in classical Hodgkin lymphoma (TCRdb year 2020). Turning to the overall study: Nivolumab dosing was 3 mg/kg intravenously every 2 weeks, continuing until either disease progression or unacceptable toxicity. To define a peripheral blood immune signature of response to PD-1 blockade in classical Hodgkin lymphoma, the study combined TCR beta sequencing with CyTOF. Results and caveats for the whole study, not just this receptor: Among trial patients, those achieving complete response had baseline diversity similar to that of newly diagnosed patients, while diversity was significantly lower in partial responders and progressors. The study was restricted to a single clinical trial cohort, and the causes of repertoire differences, possibly disease activity or prior therapy, were left undefined. A significant rise by C4D1 was seen in CD4+ but not CD8+ TCR diversity (p=0.0027 vs p=0.16), with the rise being most apparent in complete responders (p=0.02). Baseline TCR diversity was reported as lower in newly diagnosed patients than in healthy donors, and lower still in relapsed/refractory patients. Lower diversity was seen in patients whose nivolumab began less than 1 year after ASCT, and these patients were left out of later analyses so that immune reconstitution would not confound the results.

CDR1 MDHEN and CDR2 SYDVKM were looked up in the germline V gene. The CDR3 runs 17 residues from the cysteine to the phenylalanine. The CDR3 DNA has 51 bases and is translated from base 1. V ends up 7 bases short and J 3 bases short, with an unmatched junction base count of 10. Points on this clone: There is no known antigen for this receptor. No much larger clone exists at a distance of one base, and base qualities are not known.

Genomic DNA was isolated using the Qiagen DNeasy kit from unsorted PBMCs as well as from negatively selected CD4+ and CD8+ fractions. TCR beta CDR3 regions were amplified by immunoSEQ multiplex PCR using primers annealing to V and J segments. Amplification bias was minimized using a synthetic immune receptor repertoire, and residual bias was removed computationally after sequencing. The original pipeline was this. Custom Python scripts were used to quantify repertoire diversity as the Shannon entropy index. Unsorted, CD4+ and CD8+ repertoires were analyzed separately, except for combined analyses in which CD4+ and CD8+ sequences were merged in silico. A clone was considered expanded if an increase in frequency of at least 2-fold after treatment relative to C1D1 was found, and a pseudocount of 0.5 was applied to clones undetected at baseline. Clones with 0 or 1 copy at C1D1 were classified as singleton clones, and clones with 2 or more copies were classified as non-singleton clones. Clones expanded in unsorted samples were assigned a CD4+, CD8+ or unknown annotation through matching of protein sequences in sorted samples from the same patient. Diversity changes from C1D1 to C4D1 were tested in paired samples using Wilcoxon tests. As stored in TCRdb, this immuneACCESS dataset retains in-frame rearrangements with V and J assigned. A fraction of the clones does not appear; measured against another copy, unresolved V genes explain less than half of the discrepancy, and the remainder lacks a known reason. Clonal size and the V and J genes are those of that table, whereas D and trimming came from the DNA. The sample table holds about 90,000 clones, of which about nine tenths were seen once. The top ten clones comprise approximately 2.6% of the sample.

In light of the paper, this sample's time point label describes: cycle 2 day 1 (C2D1) of nivolumab. Every trial patient had relapsed after autologous stem cell transplantation, and cohorts A, B and C differed in prior brentuximab vedotin exposure. The trial cohort comprised a few dozen patients with relapsed/refractory classical Hodgkin lymphoma whose best overall responses were complete response, partial response or progressive disease. In the multi-cohort phase II CheckMate 205 trial, trial patients received single-agent nivolumab. An independent review committee assessed best overall response using the 2007 International Working Group response criteria. PBMCs from the trial were collected at three points: immediately before nivolumab initiation (C1D1), and during therapy at cycle 2 day 1 and cycle 4 day 1. Peripheral blood was collected in 8 mL Vacutainer Cell Preparation Tubes, from which PBMCs were isolated by centrifugation and then cryopreserved.

The sequence was collected from a human donor with classical Hodgkin lymphoma. The sequence is built from TRBV28 and TRBJ2-5; TRBD2 matches 14 bases in the middle. Sequencing was performed on peripheral blood mononuclear cells (PBMCs), taken before the second cycle of nivolumab. The DNA sequence is TGTGCCAGCACCGACGGACTAGCGGGAGGCTGGGAAGAGACCCAGTACTTC. Translated, it reads CASTDGLAGGWEETQYF.